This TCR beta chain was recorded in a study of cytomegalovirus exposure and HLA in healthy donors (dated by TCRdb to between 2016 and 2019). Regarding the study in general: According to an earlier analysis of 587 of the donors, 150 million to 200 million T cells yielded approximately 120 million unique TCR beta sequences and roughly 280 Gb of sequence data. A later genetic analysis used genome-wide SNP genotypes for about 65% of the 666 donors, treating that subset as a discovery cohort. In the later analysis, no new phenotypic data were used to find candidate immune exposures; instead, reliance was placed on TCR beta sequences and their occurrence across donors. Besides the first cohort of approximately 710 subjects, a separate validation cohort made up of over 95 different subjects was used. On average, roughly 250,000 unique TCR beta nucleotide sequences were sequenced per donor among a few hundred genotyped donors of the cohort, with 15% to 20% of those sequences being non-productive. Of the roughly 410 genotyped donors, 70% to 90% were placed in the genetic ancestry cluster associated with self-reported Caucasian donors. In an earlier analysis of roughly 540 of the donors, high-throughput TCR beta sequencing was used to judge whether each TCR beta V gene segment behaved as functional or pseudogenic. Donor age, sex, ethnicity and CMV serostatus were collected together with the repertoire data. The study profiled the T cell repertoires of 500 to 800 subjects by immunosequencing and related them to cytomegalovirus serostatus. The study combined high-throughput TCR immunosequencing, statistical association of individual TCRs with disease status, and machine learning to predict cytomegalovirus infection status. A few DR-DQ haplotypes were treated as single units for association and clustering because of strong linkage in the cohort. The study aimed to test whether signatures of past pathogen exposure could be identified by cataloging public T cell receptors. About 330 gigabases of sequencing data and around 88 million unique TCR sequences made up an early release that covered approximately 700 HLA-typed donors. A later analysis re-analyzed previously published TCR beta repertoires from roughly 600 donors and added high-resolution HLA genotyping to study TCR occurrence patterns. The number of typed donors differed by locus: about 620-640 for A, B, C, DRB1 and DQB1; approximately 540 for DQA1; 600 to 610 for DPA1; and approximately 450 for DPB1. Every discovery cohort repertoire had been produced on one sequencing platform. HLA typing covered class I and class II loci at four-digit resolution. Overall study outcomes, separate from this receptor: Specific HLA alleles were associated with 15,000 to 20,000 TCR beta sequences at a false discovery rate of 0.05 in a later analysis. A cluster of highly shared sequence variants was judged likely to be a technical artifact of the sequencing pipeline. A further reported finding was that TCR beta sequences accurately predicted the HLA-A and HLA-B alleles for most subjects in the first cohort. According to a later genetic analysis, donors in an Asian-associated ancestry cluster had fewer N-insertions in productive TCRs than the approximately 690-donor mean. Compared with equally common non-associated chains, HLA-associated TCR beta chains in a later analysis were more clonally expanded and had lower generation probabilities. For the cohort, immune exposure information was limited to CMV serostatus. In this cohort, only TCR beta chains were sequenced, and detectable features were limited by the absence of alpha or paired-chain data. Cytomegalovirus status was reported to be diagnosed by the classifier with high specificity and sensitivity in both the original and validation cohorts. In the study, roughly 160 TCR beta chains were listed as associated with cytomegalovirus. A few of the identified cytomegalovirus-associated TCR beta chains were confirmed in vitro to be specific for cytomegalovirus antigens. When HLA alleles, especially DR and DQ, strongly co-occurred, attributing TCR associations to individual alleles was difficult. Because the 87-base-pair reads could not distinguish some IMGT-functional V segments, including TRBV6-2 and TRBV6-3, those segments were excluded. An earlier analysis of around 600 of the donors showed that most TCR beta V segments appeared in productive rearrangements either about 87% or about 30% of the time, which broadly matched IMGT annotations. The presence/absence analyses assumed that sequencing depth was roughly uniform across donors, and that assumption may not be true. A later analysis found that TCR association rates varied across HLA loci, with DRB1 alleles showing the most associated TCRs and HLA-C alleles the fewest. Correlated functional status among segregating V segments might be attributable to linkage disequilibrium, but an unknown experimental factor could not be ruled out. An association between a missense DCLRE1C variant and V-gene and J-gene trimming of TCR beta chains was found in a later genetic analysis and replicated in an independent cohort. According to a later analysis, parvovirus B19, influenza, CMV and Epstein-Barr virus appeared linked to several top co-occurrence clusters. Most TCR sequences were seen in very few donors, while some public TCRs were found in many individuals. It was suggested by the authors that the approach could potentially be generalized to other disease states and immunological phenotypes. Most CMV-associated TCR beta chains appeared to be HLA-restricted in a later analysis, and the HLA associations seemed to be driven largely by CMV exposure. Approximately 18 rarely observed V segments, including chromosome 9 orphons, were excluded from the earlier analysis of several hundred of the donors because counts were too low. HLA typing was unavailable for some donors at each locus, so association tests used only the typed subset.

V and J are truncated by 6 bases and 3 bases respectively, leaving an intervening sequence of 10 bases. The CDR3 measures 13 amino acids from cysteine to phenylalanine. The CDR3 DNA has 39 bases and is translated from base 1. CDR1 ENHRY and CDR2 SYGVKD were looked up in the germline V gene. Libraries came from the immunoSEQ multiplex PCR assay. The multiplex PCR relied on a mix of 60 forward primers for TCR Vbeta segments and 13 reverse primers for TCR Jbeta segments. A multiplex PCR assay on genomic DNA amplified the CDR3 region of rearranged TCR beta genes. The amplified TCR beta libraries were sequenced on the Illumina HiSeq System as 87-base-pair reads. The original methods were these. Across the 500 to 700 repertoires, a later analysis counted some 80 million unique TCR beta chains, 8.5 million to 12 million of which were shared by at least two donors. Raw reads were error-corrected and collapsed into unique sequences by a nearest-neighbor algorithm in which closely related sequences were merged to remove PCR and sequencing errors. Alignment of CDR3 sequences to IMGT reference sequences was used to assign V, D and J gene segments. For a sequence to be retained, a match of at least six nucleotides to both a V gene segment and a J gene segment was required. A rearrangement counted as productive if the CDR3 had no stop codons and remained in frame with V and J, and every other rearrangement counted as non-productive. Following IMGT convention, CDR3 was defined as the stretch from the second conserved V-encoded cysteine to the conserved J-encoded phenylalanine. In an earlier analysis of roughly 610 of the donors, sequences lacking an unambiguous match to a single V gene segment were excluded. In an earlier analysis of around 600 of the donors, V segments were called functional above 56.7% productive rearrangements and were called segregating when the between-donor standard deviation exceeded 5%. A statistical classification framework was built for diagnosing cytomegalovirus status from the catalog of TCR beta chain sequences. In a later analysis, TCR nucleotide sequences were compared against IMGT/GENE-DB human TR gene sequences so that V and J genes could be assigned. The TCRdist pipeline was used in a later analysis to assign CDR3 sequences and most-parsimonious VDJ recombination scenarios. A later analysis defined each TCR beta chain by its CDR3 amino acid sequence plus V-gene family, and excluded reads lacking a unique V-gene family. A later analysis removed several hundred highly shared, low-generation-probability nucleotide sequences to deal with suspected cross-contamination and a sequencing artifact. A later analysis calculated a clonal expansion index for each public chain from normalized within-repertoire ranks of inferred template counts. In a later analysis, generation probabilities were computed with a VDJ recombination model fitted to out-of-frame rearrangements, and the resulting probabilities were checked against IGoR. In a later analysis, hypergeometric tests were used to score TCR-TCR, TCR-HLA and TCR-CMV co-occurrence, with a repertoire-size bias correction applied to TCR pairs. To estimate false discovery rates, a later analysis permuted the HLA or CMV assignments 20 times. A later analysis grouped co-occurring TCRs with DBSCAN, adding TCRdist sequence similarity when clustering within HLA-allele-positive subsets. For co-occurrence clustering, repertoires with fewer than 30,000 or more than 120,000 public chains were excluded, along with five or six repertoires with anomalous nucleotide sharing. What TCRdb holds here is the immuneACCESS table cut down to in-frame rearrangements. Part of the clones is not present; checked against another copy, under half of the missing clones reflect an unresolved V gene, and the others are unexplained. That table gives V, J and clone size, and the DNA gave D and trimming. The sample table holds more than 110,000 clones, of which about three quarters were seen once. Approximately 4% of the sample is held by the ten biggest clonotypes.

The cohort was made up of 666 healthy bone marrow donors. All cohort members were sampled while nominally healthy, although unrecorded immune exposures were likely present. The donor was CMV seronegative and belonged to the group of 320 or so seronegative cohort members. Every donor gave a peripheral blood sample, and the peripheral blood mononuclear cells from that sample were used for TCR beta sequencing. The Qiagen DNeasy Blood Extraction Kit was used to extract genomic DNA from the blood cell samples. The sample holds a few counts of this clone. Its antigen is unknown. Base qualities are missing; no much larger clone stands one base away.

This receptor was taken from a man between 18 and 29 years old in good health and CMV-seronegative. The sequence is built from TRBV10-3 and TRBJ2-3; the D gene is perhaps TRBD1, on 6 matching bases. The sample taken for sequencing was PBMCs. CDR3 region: CAISITGTDTQYF. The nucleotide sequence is TGTGCCATCAGCATTACAGGGACAGATACGCAGTATTTT.